This T cell receptor (beta chain) was recovered during a study of chemoradiotherapy in HPV16-positive cancers. Study-level findings and limits: In HPV16-positive patients, HPV-responsive T-cell expansion tracked better recurrence-free survival.

Profiling relied on immunoSEQ multiplex PCR, and the TCRdb table lists in-frame clones only, not all of them. The sample yields about 7,400 clones, around 76% seen once. Points on this clone: Its antigen is not identified.

There are 15 residues in the CDR3. Per germline, CDR1 SEHNR and CDR2 FQNEAQ (reference sequence). V lost 5 bases and J lost 2; bases outside the gene matches: 7. The chain recombines TRBV7-9 with TRBJ2-7; 9 bases are a match to TRBD1. Specimen collection occurred from a patient who underwent chemoradiotherapy. The receptor comes from a human donor with HPV-associated anogenital cancer. The CDR3 here is CASSRQGEGTYEQYF. CDR3 sequence (DNA): TGTGCCAGCAGCCGACAGGGGGAGGGAACCTACGAGCAGTACTTC. Variable domain in full (rest from reference TRBV7-9 and TRBJ2-7): DTGVSQNPRHKITKRGQNVTFRCDPISEHNRLYWYRQTLGQGPEFLTYFQNEAQLEKSRLLSDRFSAERPKGSFSTLEIQRTEQGDSAMYLCASSRQGEGTYEQYFGPGTRLTVT.